This T cell receptor beta chain originates from a study of T cell responses to AZD1222 COVID-19 vaccine. Data came from immunoSEQ multiplex PCR; TCRdb stores just in-frame clones and leaves some out. The profile shows about 61,000 clones, roughly four fifths of them singletons. Note on this clone: Its antigen is unidentified.

Trimming left V 2 bases short and J 2 bases short, with 13 bases between. The CDR3 is made up of 14 amino acids. Per germline, CDR1 GTSNPN and CDR2 SVGIG (reference sequence). Findings and limits, study-wide: Clonal diversity may have been underestimated, and the donors were mostly white British, with more females than males. Spike was spanned by vaccine-associated CD4 TCRs, which were dominant at 160-218 and 743-854.

The sequences come from peripheral blood, collected 28 days after the second AZD1222 dose. This chain uses TRBV30 with TRBJ2-7, with a tentative D call TRBD2 (6 bases). The receptor was derived from an adult who received the AZD1222 COVID-19 vaccine. For the CDR3, the DNA is TGTGCCTGGAGTCCCCCGGGGGTACCCTACGAGCAGTACTTC. Its translation: CAWSPPGVPYEQYF.